The clone carrying this TCR beta chain was seen repeatedly, ten times or more. Antigen specificity is unknown. The read falls 3 residues short of the CDR3 end, and the missing part is taken from the germline J gene. The data belong to a study of T cell clonality in common variable immunodeficiency. Notes on the study in general: Reportedly, TCR beta sequences from common variable immunodeficiency showed fewer deletions and N-nucleotide insertions. Compared with healthy controls, CVID subjects showed increased TCRbeta clonality, mostly in about a third.

Control and CVID samples contributed equal amounts of genomic DNA. TCRdb's table, derived via immunoSEQ multiplex PCR, lists solely in-frame clones and lacks some. This sample carries about 52,000 clones, none of them present only once. V dropped 5 bases and J dropped 0 bases, with 22 bases sitting between them. There are 18 residues in the CDR3. CDR1 and CDR2 (germline): SGHRS, YFSETQ. The sample taken for sequencing was peripheral blood mononuclear cells. The receptor's source is a person aged 18 to 70 in good health. V is TRBV5-1 and J is TRBJ2-3; a weak D match, TRBD1 (5 bases). CDR3 protein: CASRSYVRGPDSTDTQYF. Partial CDR3 DNA: TGCGCCAGCAGGTCCTATGTTAGGGGTCCCGATAGCACAGATACG.